This entry lists 6 T cell receptor beta chains sequenced from one sample in a study of blood T cells in healthy people across ages. The use of a sample-barcoded 5' primer and a J-beta primer mix characterized a second PCR of about 7 to 12 cycles. TCRdb re-called the 5' RACE reads through MiXCR, storing one row per CDR3 protein. The sample has 1.5 million to 1.9 million distinct CDR3 sequences; about 45% are singletons. The sample consisted of blood. The origin of the receptors is a woman aged 18-35 years in good health.

J is TRBJ1-4 and V is TRBV12-3 or TRBV12-4; no clear D. V was trimmed by 5 bases and J by 6 bases, leaving 13 bases between them. This CDR3 contains 14 residues. CDR3 sequence: CASSPVWPDEKLFF. The CDR3 DNA sequence: TGTGCCAGCAGTCCGGTTTGGCCCGATGAAAAACTGTTTTTT.

This clonotype was recorded a few times. This chain connects TRBV9 to TRBJ2-3; 9 bases match TRBD1. Germline loops: CDR1 SGDLS, CDR2 YYNGEE. This CDR3 has 18 residues. Trimming cost V 0 bases and J 2 bases; bases outside gene matches: 10. CDR3 residues: CASSVVVGGTGPTDTQYF. DNA of the CDR3: TGTGCCAGCAGCGTAGTAGTAGGCGGGACAGGGCCCACAGATACGCAGTATTTT.

Regarding this clonotype: A much larger clone sits a single nucleotide away, making a read error possible. V gene TRBV29-1 combines with J gene TRBJ2-7, with 8 bases identical to TRBD2. Germline values: CDR1 SQVTM, CDR2 ANQGSEA. Trimming removed 2 bases from V and 3 bases from J; junction bases left unmatched: 3. The CDR3 contains 13 residues. The CDR3 DNA sequence: TGCAGCGTTGAACGAGCGGGGGACTACGAGCAGTACTTC. Its protein product is CSVERAGDYEQYF.

The chain is built from TRBV7-2 and TRBJ2-1; D gene unclear. Germline V lookup: CDR1 SGHTA, CDR2 FQGNSA. There are 12 residues in the CDR3. The V and J ends lost 5 bases and 12 bases respectively, with 14 bases between them. The CDR3 sequence: CASSPLMNVQFF. CDR3 bases: TGTGCCAGCAGCCCTTTGATGAACGTGCAGTTCTTC.

The chain links TRBV27 to TRBJ2-7, with D unresolved. Germline lookup yields CDR1 MNHEY and CDR2 SMNVEV (reference sequence). V lost 5 bases and J lost 0, with 11 bases in between. This CDR3 spans 14 amino acids. The CDR3 protein is CASSTQRSSYEQYF. CDR3 nucleotide sequence: TGTGCCAGCAGTACACAGAGGAGCTCCTACGAGCAGTACTTC.

This chain links TRBV7-8 with TRBJ1-6, with D perhaps TRBD1 (5 bases). This CDR3 is 15 amino acids long. Trimming took 5 bases from V and 8 from J, leaving 16 bases between them. The V gene's germline CDR1 is SGHVS and CDR2 FQNEAQ. In DNA form, the CDR3 reads TGTGCCAGCAGCCTCCGGACAATAGAGTATTCACCCCTCCACTTT. This codes for CASSLRTIEYSPLHF.